This TCR beta chain emerged from a study of blood T cell repertoires in COVID-19. Here immunoSEQ multiplex PCR was the method, and the copy in TCRdb shows in-frame clones only, minus some. This table holds about 480,000 clones, less than 90% found once. Germline values: CDR1 LNHDA, CDR2 SQIVND (reference sequence). CDR3 length: 16 amino acids. V shed 4 bases, J shed 4 bases, and the junction held 8 bases outside the gene matches. The source material was peripheral blood. This chain links TRBV19 with TRBJ1-3, with 9 bases fitting TRBD1. The clonotype was recovered from a woman aged 45-60 years with COVID-19, enrolled during active disease. Here the CDR3 reads CASSNPNRGHGNTIYF. The CDR3 DNA follows: TGTGCCAGTAGTAACCCCAACAGGGGGCACGGAAACACCATATATTTT.